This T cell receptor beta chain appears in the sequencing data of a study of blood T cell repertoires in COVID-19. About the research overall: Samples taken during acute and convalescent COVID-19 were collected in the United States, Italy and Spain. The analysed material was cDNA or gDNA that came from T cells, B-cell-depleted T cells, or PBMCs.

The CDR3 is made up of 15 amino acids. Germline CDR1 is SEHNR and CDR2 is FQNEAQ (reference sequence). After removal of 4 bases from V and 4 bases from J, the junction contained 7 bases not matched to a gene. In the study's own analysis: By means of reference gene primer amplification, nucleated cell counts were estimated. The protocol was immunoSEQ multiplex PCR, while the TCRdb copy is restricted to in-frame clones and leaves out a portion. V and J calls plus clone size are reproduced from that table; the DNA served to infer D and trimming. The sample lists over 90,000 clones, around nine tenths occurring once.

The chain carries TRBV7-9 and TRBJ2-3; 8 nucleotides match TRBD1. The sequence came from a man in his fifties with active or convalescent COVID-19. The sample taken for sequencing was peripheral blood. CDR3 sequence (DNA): TGTGCCAGCAGCTCCCAGGGGGCGAAAGCAGATACGCAGTATTTT. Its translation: CASSSQGAKADTQYF.